One sample yielded the 18 T cell receptor beta chains listed below, sequenced in a study of cytomegalovirus exposure and HLA in healthy donors. The PCR made use of 60 Vbeta and 13 Jbeta primers. The assay was immunoSEQ multiplex PCR, and TCRdb's table has in-frame clones only and misses some. This table has 72,000 or so clones, about four fifths appearing once. The sequenced sample consisted of PBMCs. These receptors were obtained from a man between 18 and 35 years old in good health and CMV-seropositive.

This clone has just a few counts. The chain employs TRBV9 and TRBJ2-7; TRBD1 agrees at 8 bases. Germline V lookup: CDR1 SGDLS, CDR2 YYNGEE. The CDR3 contains 15 residues. V lost 3 bases to trimming and J lost 1 base; unmatched junction nucleotides: 6. The CDR3 region has the DNA TGTGCCAGCAGCGGGGGGAGACAGGGGTCCTACGAGCAGTACTTC. This encodes CASSGGRQGSYEQYF.

The rearrangement links TRBV2 to TRBJ2-1; D may be TRBD1 (6 bases). The CDR3 is 12 residues long. Trimming stripped 2 bases from V and 10 bases from J, with 9 bases between. Germline assignment: CDR1 SNHLY and CDR2 FYNNEI. The CDR3 bases are TGTGCCAGCAGTGAACAGGGGTACGAGCAGTTCTTC. The encoded protein is CASSEQGYEQFF.

V and J are TRBV30 and TRBJ2-3; TRBD1 is a possible D gene (6 bases). Germline CDR1 reads GTSNPN; CDR2 reads SVGIG (reference sequence). This CDR3 has 13 amino acids. The CDR3 protein is CATSDSFPDTQYF. The DNA of the CDR3 is TGTGCTACTTCGGACAGCTTCCCAGATACGCAGTATTTT.

The chain combines TRBV6-5 with TRBJ2-7, with 7 nucleotides matching TRBD2. V lost 6 bases, J lost 3 bases, and 8 bases stayed unmatched. The germline CDR1 and CDR2 sequences are MNHEY and SVGAGI. The CDR3 has 14 residues. CDR3: CASRTGGALYEQYF. The CDR3 DNA sequence: TGTGCCAGCAGAACGGGGGGAGCACTCTACGAGCAGTACTTC.

This sequence joins TRBV13 and TRBJ1-5; perhaps TRBD1 as D (6 bases). CDR3 length equals 13 residues. V lost 5 bases and J 7 bases, leaving 12 bases between the germline ends. Germline-derived CDR1 and CDR2 are PRHDT and FYEKMQ (reference sequence). The CDR3 DNA reads as TGTGCCAGCAGCCACGGGAGGGGGCAGCCCCAGCATTTT. Translating it yields CASSHGRGQPQHF.

This clone was observed a handful of times. CDR3: CASSSRDRAGEKLFF. The DNA for the CDR3 is TGTGCCAGCAGCAGCAGGGACAGGGCGGGCGAAAAACTGTTTTTT. The chain links TRBV5-8 to TRBJ1-4, with 9 bases aligning to TRBD1. Germline CDR1 SGHTS, CDR2 YDEGEE. CDR3 length equals 15 residues. Germline trimming cut 4 bases from V and 8 bases from J; bases unmatched to any gene: 9.

The V gene is TRBV13, the J gene TRBJ2-7, with D hard to call. The CDR3 runs to 15 residues. Germline V gene lookup returns CDR1 PRHDT and CDR2 FYEKMQ (reference sequence). V was clipped by 0 bases and J by 5 bases, with 14 bases between them. The CDR3 region is CASSLGSRGNNEQYF. DNA for the CDR3: TGTGCCAGCAGCTTAGGCTCACGCGGCAATAACGAGCAGTACTTC.

V usage is TRBV30 and J usage is TRBJ1-1; D might be TRBD1 (5 bases). The length of the CDR3 is 14 residues. Trimming removed 0 bases from V and 8 bases from J, with 16 bases in between. Germline CDR1 is GTSNPN and CDR2 is SVGIG (reference sequence). The CDR3 loop reads CAWSVGLQGLEAFF. CDR3 nucleotide sequence: TGTGCCTGGAGTGTAGGGTTGCAGGGACTCGAAGCTTTCTTT. Using reference TRBV30 and TRBJ1-1 for the parts outside the CDR3, the full variable domain is SQTIHQWPATLVQPVGSPLSLECTVEGTSNPNLYWYRQAAGRGLQLLFYSVGIGQISSEVPQNLSASRPQDRQFILSSKKLLLSDSGFYLCAWSVGLQGLEAFFGQGTRLTVV.

The DNA of the CDR3 is TGTGCCTGGGACAGGGCCGAGAACACTGAAGCTTTCTTT. As protein: CAWDRAENTEAFF. V gene TRBV30 combines with J gene TRBJ1-1; TRBD1 matches at 7 bases. The CDR3 has 13 residues. The junction had 4 bases not matched to a gene; V was cut back by 5 bases and J by 1 base. Germline V lookup: CDR1 GTSNPN, CDR2 SVGIG (reference sequence).

This chain connects TRBV12-5 to TRBJ2-1; 7 bases fit TRBD2. The CDR3 loop spans 16 amino acids. Trimming took 1 base from V and 7 from J; bases not matched to a gene: 10. Per the germline V gene, CDR1 is LGHNT and CDR2 is FRNRAP. In nucleotides, the CDR3 is TGTGCTAGTGGTTTGGCGGCTAGCGGCCAAGAGAATGAGCAGTTCTTC. The encoded protein is CASGLAASGQENEQFF.

This clone was recorded a few times. J is TRBJ2-2 and V is TRBV4-1; D possibly corresponds to TRBD1 (8 bases). V lost 1 base and J lost 7, with 13 bases in between. Per the germline V gene, CDR1 is MGHRA and CDR2 is YSYEKL. The CDR3 has 15 residues. The CDR3 DNA sequence: TGCGCCAGCAGCCAAGGGACAGGGAGGGGCGGGGAGCTGTTTTTT. Its protein is CASSQGTGRGGELFF.

This clone came up once. The V and J genes are TRBV2 and TRBJ2-3; TRBD2 matches 8 bases. CDR3 length: 16 amino acids. V trimming: 7 bases; J trimming: 8 bases; junction bases outside the gene matches: 17. Germline loops: CDR1 SNHLY, CDR2 FYNNEI. CDR3 loop: CASTKLGAAGVGTQYF. The CDR3 nucleotides read TGTGCCAGCACTAAACTGGGGGCAGCGGGAGTCGGTACGCAGTATTTT.

For this clone: The junction and the germline gene differ at one end; a read error may be behind it. V and J are TRBV6-5 and TRBJ1-1; 9 nucleotides align to TRBD1. Germline V gene data show CDR1 as MNHEY and CDR2 as SVGAGI. The CDR3 length is 13 residues. This CDR3 is CASNYRGLTEAFF. CDR3 in DNA: TGTGCCAGCAATTACAGGGGGCTGACTGAAGCTTTCTTT.

V gene TRBV29-1 combines with J gene TRBJ2-3, with a tentative D call TRBD2 (5 bases). CDR1 is SQVTM, CDR2 ANQGSEA, per germline. The ends were cut back, 7 bases at V and 6 bases at J, with 11 bases in the middle. The CDR3 is 11 residues long. The CDR3 bases are TGCAGCGCCCTAGGAGGCGATACGCAGTATTTT. This codes for CSALGGDTQYF.

CDR3 sequence (DNA): TGTGCCATCAGTGAGTCCGGGTACACTGAAGCTTTCTTT. It is translated as CAISESGYTEAFF. This chain uses TRBV10-3 with TRBJ1-1; no firm D call. In germline, CDR1 is ENHRY, CDR2 SYGVKD. Trimming stripped 0 bases from V and 3 bases from J, with 5 bases between. CDR3 length: 13 amino acids.

The chain couples TRBV27 to TRBJ2-6; 9 bases line up with TRBD1. The length of the CDR3 is 15 residues. The germline CDR1 and CDR2 sequences are MNHEY and SMNVEV (reference sequence). The trim removed 5 bases at V and 2 bases at J, leaving 1 base unmatched. The CDR3 sequence is CASSGDRAGANVLTF. CDR3 nucleotides: TGTGCCAGCAGTGGGGACAGGGCTGGGGCCAACGTCCTGACTTTC.

The rearrangement joins TRBV6-6 to TRBJ1-1, with TRBD1 identical over 7 bases. This CDR3 spans 15 amino acids. V lost 2 bases and J lost 0; bases outside the gene matches: 3. The germline CDR1 and CDR2 sequences are MNHNY and SVGAGI (reference sequence). The chain's CDR3 is CASSYKGQMNTEAFF. Here the CDR3 DNA reads TGTGCCAGCAGTTACAAGGGACAGATGAACACTGAAGCTTTCTTT.

This rearrangement joins TRBV7-9 to TRBJ1-4; 7 nucleotides align to TRBD1. Germline V CDR1 and CDR2: SEHNR, FQNEAQ (reference sequence). The V and J ends lost 3 bases and 6 bases, in that order; junction bases with no gene match: 7. The CDR3 contains 15 residues. The CDR3 DNA reads TGTGCCAGCAGCTTCAACAGGGGACGGGATGAAAAACTGTTTTTT. Protein: CASSFNRGRDEKLFF.